This T cell receptor beta chain was recorded in a study of cytomegalovirus exposure and HLA in healthy donors. Whole-study findings and limits: Common viral pathogens (according to a later analysis) appeared linked to several of the most significant clusters. TCR beta V segments were, for the most part, productive about 87% or about 30% of the time in an earlier analysis.

60 Vbeta and 13 Jbeta primers were used in PCR. Generated by immunoSEQ multiplex PCR, the TCRdb table keeps only in-frame clones and is missing some. The data contain about 140,000 clones, 60% to 85% of them singletons. The CDR3 is 14 residues long. Germline CDR1 is LNHDA and CDR2 is SQIVND (reference sequence). V trimming: 6 bases; J trimming: 7 bases; junction bases outside the gene matches: 9. A word on this clone: What it binds is not known.

This chain uses TRBV19 with TRBJ2-5; 9 nucleotides match TRBD2. The TCR comes from a man between 18 and 29 years old in good health and CMV-seronegative. Sequencing was done on a sample of PBMCs. The CDR3 DNA is TGTGCCAGTAGGCCCGGGACTAGCCGCGGGACCCAGTACTTC. It encodes CASRPGTSRGTQYF.